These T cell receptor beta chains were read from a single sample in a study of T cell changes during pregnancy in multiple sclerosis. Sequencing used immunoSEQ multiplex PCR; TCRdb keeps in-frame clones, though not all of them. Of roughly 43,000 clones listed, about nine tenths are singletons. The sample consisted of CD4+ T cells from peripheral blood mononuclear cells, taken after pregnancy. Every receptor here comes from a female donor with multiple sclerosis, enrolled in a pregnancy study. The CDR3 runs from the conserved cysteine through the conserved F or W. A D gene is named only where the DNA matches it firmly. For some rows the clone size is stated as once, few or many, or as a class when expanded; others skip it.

CDR3nt: TGCGCCAGCAGCTTGGACAGGGGGGGAGAAGCTTTCTTT
CDR3aa: CASSLDRGGEAFF
d_gene: TRBD1
abundance: few
v_gene: TRBV5-1
j_gene: TRBJ1-1

CDR3nt: TGTGCCAGTAGTATAGCCGTCCCGGGCAGGGGCACTGAAGCTTTCTTT
CDR3aa: CASSIAVPGRGTEAFF
d_gene: .
abundance: .
v_gene: TRBV19
j_gene: TRBJ1-1

CDR3nt: TGTGCCAGCAGCTCGAACCCCCTAACCCCTAGCGGGGACAATGAGCAGTTCTTC
CDR3aa: CASSSNPLTPSGDNEQFF
d_gene: .
abundance: .
v_gene: TRBV21-1
j_gene: TRBJ2-1

CDR3nt: TGTGCCAGTAGCGGGAGGGCCAAGACCGGGGAGCTGTTTTTT
CDR3aa: CASSGRAKTGELFF
d_gene: TRBD2
abundance: .
v_gene: TRBV19
j_gene: TRBJ2-2

CDR3nt: TGCAGCGCCCCGGGACTAGGATTGTTCAATGAGCAGTTCTTC
CDR3aa: CSAPGLGLFNEQFF
d_gene: TRBD2
abundance: .
v_gene: TRBV29-1
j_gene: TRBJ2-1

CDR3nt: TGTGCCAGCTCACCACCAGGGGGCGCAGATACGCAGTATTTT
CDR3aa: CASSPPGGADTQYF
d_gene: TRBD1
abundance: .
v_gene: TRBV18
j_gene: TRBJ2-3

CDR3nt: TGTGCCAGCAGCCCCAGGGGACAGAAGGACGAGCAGTACTTC
CDR3aa: CASSPRGQKDEQYF
d_gene: TRBD1
abundance: .
v_gene: TRBV4-2
j_gene: TRBJ2-7

CDR3nt: TGCGCCAGCAGTGATGGCCAGACCTACGAGCAGTACTTC
CDR3aa: CASSDGQTYEQYF
d_gene: .
abundance: .
v_gene: TRBV10-1
j_gene: TRBJ2-7

CDR3nt: TGTGCCAGCAGCGCACCAGGGGGCCTCCAAGAGACCCAGTACTTC
CDR3aa: CASSAPGGLQETQYF
d_gene: TRBD1
abundance: .
v_gene: TRBV7-6
j_gene: TRBJ2-5

CDR3nt: TGCAGCGATGATTACGGGCCCAGGGACATTCAGTACTTC
CDR3aa: CSDDYGPRDIQYF
d_gene: .
abundance: .
v_gene: TRBV29-1
j_gene: TRBJ2-4